This TCR beta chain was sequenced for a study of blood T cells in healthy people across ages. Study findings and constraints: TCR beta diversity, measured per million T cells, fell in a roughly linear way with age. Among long-lived donors, naive CD4+ cells were more numerous and diversity higher than in aged donors.

With regard to this clonotype: Its antigen is unknown.

Sample-barcoded 5' priming and a J-beta primer mix drove a second PCR of roughly 6 to 12 cycles. MiXCR was run by TCRdb on the 5' RACE reads, yielding one entry per CDR3 protein. This sample yields roughly 2 million distinct CDR3 sequences, of which roughly 50% are seen a single time; roughly 2% belongs to the top ten. Germline V gives CDR1 MNHNS, CDR2 SASEGT. This CDR3 is built from 16 residues. V lost 3 bases to trimming and J lost 9 bases; unmatched junction nucleotides: 11. The draw of peripheral blood yielded ten milliliters from each donor. Sequenced sample: blood. V and J are TRBV6-1 and TRBJ2-1; 10 nucleotides match TRBD2. The clonotype comes from a woman between 35 and 50 years old in good health. The CDR3 sequence: CASSDVLQRGGPEQFF. Written as DNA, the CDR3 is TGTGCCAGCAGTGATGTGTTACAGCGGGGGGGCCCTGAGCAGTTCTTC.